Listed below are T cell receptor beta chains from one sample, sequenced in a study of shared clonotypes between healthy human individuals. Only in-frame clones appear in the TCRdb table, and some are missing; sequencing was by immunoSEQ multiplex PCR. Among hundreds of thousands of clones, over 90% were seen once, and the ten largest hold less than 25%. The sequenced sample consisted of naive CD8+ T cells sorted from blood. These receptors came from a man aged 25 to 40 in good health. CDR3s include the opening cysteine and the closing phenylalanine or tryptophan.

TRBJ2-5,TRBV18,CASSPPARLRPGWGYF
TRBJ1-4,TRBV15,CATSLGEKLFF
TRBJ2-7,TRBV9,CASSPTTSYEQYF
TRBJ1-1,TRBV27,CASSPTGGYTEAFF
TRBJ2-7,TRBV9,CASSVAGLAPYEQYF
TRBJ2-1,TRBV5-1,CASSGDRFEQFF
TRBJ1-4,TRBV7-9,CASSFVPGQAGVEKLFF
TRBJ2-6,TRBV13,CASTQGTGESSGANVLTF
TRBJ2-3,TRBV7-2,CASSLQREGRVGTDTQYF
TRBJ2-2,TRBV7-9,CASSLLAGSIAGELFF
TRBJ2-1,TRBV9,CASSVGDIIPEQFF
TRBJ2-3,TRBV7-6,CASSPYPGTSGRGDTQYF
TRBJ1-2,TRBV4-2,CASSQEGGQLTYGYTF
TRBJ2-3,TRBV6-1,CATTDILRDTQYF
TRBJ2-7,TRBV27,CASSLKLAGVEAEQYF
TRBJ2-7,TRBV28,CASRPGGIGEQYF
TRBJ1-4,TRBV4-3,CASSTRQGAGKLFF
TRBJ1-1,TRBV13,CASSLSGGVAEAFF
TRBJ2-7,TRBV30,CAWSVVSSYEQYF
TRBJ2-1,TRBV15,CATSRDLLDYNEQFF
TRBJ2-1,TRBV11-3,CASSSREAYNEQFF
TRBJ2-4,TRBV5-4,CASSAGTENIQYF
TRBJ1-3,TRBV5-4,CASSLADGNTIYF
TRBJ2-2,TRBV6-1,CASSGGTSYPGELFF
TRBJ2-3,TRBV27,CASSSRWTSTDTQYF
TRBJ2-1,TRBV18,CATPSPGSHNEQFF
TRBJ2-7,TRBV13,CASSLGRVIEQYF
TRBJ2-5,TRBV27,CASSSHSPRGGETQYF
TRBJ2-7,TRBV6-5,CASSYSVDRALEQYF
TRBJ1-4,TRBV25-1,CASSDSADRGVANEKLFF
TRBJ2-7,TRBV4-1,CASSSRLSGQGDEQYF
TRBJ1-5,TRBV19,CASGQEHLNQPQHF
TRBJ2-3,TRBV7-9,CASSYGGTDTQYF
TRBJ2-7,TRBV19,CASSIGGSPYEQYF
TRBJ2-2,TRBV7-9,CASSSTTGELFF
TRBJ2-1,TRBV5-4,CASSPRGFSYNEQFF
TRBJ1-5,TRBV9,CASSVVPGQPQHF
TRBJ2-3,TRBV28,CASSLGAGASDTQYF
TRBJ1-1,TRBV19,CASSIGGVTEAFF
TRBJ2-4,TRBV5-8,CASSSPNLAKNIQYF
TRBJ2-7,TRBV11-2,CASSFYDGPYEQYF
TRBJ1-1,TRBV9,CASSVVEQNTEAFF
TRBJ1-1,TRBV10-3,CAITQGDTWDTEAFF
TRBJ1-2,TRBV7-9,CASSLAIRGDYGYTF
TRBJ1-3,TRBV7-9,CASSLVTGTGNTIYF
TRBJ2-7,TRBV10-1,CASSELRGSDYEQYF
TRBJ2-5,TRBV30,CAWSTRTFGETQYF
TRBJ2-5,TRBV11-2,CASSFRPGGRETQYF
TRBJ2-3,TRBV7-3,CASSLFGRADTQYF